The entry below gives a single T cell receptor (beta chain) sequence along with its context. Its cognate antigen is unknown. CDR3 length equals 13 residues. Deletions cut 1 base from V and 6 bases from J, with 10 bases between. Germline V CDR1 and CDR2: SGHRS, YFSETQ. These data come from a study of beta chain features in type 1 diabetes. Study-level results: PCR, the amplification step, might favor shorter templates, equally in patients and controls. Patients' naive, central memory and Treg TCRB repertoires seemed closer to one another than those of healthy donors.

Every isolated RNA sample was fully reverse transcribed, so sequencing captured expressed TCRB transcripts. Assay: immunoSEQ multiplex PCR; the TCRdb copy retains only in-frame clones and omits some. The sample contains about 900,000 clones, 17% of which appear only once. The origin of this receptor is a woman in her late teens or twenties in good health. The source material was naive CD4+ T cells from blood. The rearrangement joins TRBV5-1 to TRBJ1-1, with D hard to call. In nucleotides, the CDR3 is TGCGCCAGCAGCTTGTTAGGGATCGCTGAAGCTTTCTTT. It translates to CASSLLGIAEAFF. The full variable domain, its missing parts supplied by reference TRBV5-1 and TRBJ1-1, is KAGVTQTPRYLIKTRGQQVTLSCSPISGHRSVSWYQQTPGQGLQFLFEYFSETQRNKGNFPGRFSGRQFSNSRSEMNVSTLELGDSALYLCASSLLGIAEAFFGQGTRLTVV.